The entry below gives a single TCR beta chain sequence along with its context. These data originate in a study of blood T cell repertoires in COVID-19. Method: immunoSEQ multiplex PCR; TCRdb's copy keeps in-frame clones and lacks some. Altogether tens of thousands of clones are present, about four fifths being singletons, with the ten largest covering about 5.7%. CDR3 length: 14 residues. Germline CDR1 is MNHEY and CDR2 is SVGAGI. Losses at the gene ends were 5 bases for V and 4 bases for J; bases not matched to a gene: 6. The sequence came from a man in his sixties or seventies with COVID-19, enrolled during active disease. Sequenced material: peripheral blood. The chain recombines TRBV6-5 with TRBJ2-7, with 9 bases identical to TRBD1. The CDR3 DNA reads as TGTGCCAGCAGTCCACAGGGGGCGCTTTACGAGCAGTACTTC. This codes for CASSPQGALYEQYF.